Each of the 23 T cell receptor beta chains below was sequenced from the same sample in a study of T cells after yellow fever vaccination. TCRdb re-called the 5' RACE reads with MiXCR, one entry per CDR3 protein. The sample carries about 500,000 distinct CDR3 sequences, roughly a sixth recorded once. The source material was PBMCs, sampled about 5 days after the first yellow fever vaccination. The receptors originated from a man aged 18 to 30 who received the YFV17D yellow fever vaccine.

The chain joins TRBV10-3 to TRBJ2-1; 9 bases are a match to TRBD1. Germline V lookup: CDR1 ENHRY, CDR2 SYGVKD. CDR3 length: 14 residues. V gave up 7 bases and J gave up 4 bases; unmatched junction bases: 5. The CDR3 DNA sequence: TGTGCCATCAACCCGGGACAGGGATACAATGAGCAGTTCTTC. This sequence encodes CAINPGQGYNEQFF.

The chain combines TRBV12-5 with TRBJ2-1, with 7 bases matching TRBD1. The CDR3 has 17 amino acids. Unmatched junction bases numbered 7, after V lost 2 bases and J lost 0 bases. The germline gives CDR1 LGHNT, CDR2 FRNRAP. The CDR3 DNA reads TGTGCTAGTGGTTTGATCCACCGGGACAGCTCCTACAATGAGCAGTTCTTC. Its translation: CASGLIHRDSSYNEQFF.

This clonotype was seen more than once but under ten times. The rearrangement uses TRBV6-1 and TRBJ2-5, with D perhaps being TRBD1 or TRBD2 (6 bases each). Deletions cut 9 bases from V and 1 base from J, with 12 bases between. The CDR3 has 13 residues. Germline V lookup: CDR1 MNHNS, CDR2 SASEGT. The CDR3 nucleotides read TGTGCCAGTACGAGGGGGGTCCAAGAGACCCAGTACTTC. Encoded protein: CASTRGVQETQYF.

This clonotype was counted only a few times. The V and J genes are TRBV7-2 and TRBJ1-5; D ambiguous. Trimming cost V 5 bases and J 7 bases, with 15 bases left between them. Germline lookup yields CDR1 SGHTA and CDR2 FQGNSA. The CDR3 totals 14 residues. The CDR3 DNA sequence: TGTGCCAGCAGCGGCGTCGGGCCGAACCAGCCCCAGCATTTT. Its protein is CASSGVGPNQPQHF.

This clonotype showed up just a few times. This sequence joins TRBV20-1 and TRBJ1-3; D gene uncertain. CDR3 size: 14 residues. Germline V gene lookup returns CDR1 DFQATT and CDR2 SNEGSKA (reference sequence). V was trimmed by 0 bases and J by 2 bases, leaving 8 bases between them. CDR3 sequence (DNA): TGCAGTGCTAGAGAACCCGGGACTGGAAACACCATATATTTT. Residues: CSAREPGTGNTIYF.

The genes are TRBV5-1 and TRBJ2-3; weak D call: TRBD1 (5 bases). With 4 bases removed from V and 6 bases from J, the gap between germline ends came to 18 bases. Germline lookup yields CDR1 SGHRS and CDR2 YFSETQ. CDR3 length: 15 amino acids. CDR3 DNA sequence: TGCGCCAGCAGCACCATAAGGGGTTCCGAGGATACGCAGTATTTT. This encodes CASSTIRGSEDTQYF. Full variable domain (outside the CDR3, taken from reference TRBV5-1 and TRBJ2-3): KAGVTQTPRYLIKTRGQQVTLSCSPISGHRSVSWYQQTPGQGLQFLFEYFSETQRNKGNFPGRFSGRQFSNSRSEMNVSTLELGDSALYLCASSTIRGSEDTQYFGPGTRLTVL.

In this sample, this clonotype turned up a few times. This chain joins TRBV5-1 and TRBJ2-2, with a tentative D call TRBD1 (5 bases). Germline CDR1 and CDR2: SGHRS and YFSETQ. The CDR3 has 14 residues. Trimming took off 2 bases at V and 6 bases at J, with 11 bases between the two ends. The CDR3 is CASSFGGAAGELFF. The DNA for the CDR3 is TGCGCCAGCAGCTTCGGTGGGGCTGCCGGGGAGCTGTTTTTT.

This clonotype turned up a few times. In nucleotides, the CDR3 is TGTGCCAGCAGTTATCCGGAGACCCAGTACTTC. Its translation is CASSYPETQYF. The chain has TRBV6-2 or TRBV6-3 and TRBJ2-5; D call uncertain. V lost 3 bases and J lost 5, with 4 bases in between. The germline CDR1 and CDR2 sequences are MNHEY and SVGEGT. This CDR3 comprises 11 residues.

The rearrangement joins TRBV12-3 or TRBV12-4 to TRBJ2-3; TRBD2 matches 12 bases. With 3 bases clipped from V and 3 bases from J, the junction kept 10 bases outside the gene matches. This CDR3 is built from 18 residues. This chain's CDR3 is CASSFRLAGVGETDTQYF. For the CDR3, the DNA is TGTGCCAGCAGTTTTCGACTAGCGGGGGTCGGAGAGACAGATACGCAGTATTTT.

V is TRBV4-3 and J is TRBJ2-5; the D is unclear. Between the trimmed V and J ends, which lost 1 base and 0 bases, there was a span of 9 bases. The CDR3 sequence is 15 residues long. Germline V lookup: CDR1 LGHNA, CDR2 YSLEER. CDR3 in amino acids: CASSQGAVYQETQYF. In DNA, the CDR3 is TGCGCCAGCAGCCAAGGGGCCGTTTACCAAGAGACCCAGTACTTC.

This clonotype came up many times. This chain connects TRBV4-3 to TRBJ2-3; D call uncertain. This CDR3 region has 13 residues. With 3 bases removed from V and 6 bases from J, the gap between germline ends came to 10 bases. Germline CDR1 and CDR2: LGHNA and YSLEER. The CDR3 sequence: CASSQTISDTQYF. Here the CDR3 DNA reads TGCGCCAGCAGCCAGACCATAAGCGATACGCAGTATTTT.

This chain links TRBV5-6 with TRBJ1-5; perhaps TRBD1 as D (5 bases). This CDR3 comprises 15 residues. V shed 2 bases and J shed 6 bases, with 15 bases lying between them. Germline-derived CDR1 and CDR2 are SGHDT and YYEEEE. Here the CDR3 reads CASSFGTRGSQPQHF. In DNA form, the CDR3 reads TGTGCCAGCAGCTTCGGGACTCGGGGAAGTCAGCCCCAGCATTTT.

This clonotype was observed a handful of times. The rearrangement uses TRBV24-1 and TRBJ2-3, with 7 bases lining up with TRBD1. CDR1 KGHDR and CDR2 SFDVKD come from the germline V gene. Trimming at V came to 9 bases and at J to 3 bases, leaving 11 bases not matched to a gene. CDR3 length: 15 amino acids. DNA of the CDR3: TGTGCCACCCAAGTCGGACAGGCTGGGACAGATACGCAGTATTTT. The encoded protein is CATQVGQAGTDTQYF.

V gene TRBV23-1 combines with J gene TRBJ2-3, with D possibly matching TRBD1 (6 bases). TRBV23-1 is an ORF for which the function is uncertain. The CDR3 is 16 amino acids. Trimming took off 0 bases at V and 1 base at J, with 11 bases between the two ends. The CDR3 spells CASSQSAAGGTDTQYF. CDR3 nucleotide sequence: TGCGCCAGCAGTCAATCTGCGGCAGGGGGCACAGATACGCAGTATTTT.

The CDR3 region is CATSDRGGDSLNEEQFF. The DNA of the CDR3 is TGTGCCACCAGTGACCGGGGGGGGGACAGCCTAAACGAGGAGCAGTTCTTC. The V call is TRBV24-1, the J call TRBJ2-1; D perhaps matches TRBD2 (8 bases). This CDR3 is 17 amino acids long. Germline CDR1 reads KGHDR; CDR2 reads SFDVKD. V was pared by 4 bases and J by 10 bases, with 25 bases between.

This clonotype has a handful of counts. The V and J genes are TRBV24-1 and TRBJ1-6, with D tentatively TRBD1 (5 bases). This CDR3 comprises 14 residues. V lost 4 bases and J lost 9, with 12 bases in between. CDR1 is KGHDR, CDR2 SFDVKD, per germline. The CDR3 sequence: CATSEGPLGSPLHF. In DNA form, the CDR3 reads TGTGCCACCAGTGAGGGGCCTTTGGGTTCACCCCTCCACTTT.

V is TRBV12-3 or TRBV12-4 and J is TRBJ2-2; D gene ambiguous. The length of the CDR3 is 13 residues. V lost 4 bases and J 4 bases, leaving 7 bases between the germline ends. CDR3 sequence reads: CASSWSFTGELFF. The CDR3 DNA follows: TGTGCCAGCAGTTGGTCATTCACCGGGGAGCTGTTTTTT.

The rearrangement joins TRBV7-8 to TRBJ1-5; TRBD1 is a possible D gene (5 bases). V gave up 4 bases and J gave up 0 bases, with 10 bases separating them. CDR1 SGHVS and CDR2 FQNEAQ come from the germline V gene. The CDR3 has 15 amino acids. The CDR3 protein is CASSSGAYSNQPQHF. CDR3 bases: TGTGCCAGCAGCTCCGGGGCCTATAGCAATCAGCCCCAGCATTTT.

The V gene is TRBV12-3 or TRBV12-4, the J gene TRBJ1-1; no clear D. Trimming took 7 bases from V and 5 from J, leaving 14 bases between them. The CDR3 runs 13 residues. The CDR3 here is CASTLGLKTEAFF. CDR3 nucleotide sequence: TGTGCCAGCACCCTCGGGCTTAAAACTGAAGCTTTCTTT.

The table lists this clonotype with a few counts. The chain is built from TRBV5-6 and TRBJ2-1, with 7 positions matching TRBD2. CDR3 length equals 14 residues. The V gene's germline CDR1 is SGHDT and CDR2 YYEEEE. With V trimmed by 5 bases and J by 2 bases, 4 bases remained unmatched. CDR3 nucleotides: TGTGCCAGCAGAGGACGGGGGGCCTACAATGAGCAGTTCTTC. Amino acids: CASRGRGAYNEQFF.

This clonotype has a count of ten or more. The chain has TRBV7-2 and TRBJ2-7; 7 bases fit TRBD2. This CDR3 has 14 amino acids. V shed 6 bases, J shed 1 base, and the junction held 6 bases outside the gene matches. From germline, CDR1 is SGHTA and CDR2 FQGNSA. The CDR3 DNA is TGTGCCAGCAGTTTCACGGGGGGTTCCTACGAGCAGTACTTC. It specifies CASSFTGGSYEQYF.

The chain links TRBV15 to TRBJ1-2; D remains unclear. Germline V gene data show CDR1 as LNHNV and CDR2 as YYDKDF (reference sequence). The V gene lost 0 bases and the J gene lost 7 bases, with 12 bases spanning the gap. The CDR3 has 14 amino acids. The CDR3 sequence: CATSRDPVMGGYTF. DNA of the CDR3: TGTGCCACCAGCAGAGATCCGGTGATGGGTGGCTACACCTTC.

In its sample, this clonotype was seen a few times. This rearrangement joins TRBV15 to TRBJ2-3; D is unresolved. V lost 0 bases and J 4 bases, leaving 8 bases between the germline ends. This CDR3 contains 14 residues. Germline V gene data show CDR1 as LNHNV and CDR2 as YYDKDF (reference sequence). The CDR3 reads CATSRDWPADTQYF. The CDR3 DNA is TGTGCCACCAGCAGAGATTGGCCAGCAGATACGCAGTATTTT.